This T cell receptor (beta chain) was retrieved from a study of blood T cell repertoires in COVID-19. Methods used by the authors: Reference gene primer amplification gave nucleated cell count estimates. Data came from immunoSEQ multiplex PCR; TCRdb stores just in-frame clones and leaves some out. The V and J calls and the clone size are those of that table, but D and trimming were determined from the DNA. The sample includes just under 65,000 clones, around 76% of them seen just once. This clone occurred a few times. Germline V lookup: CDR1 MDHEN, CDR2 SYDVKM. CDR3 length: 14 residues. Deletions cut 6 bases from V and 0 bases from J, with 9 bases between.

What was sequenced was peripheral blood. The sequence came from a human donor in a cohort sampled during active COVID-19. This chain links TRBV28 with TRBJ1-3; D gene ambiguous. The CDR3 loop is CASRTTNSGNTIYF. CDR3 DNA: TGTGCCAGCAGGACTACTAACTCTGGAAACACCATATATTTT.